This T cell receptor (beta chain) was identified during a study of blood T cell repertoires in COVID-19. Across the study: Some COVID-19 samples were acute and others convalescent; all came from the United States, Italy and Spain. From T cells, B-cell-depleted T cells, or PBMCs came the material, which was cDNA or gDNA.

The CDR3 loop spans 16 amino acids. From germline, CDR1 is WNHNN and CDR2 SYGVQD (reference sequence). V shed 3 bases and J 7 bases; nucleotides not matched to a gene: 10. Original processing notes: Cell counts per sample came from amplifying reference gene primers. Profiling relied on immunoSEQ multiplex PCR, and the TCRdb table lists in-frame clones only, not all of them. From that table come the V and J calls and clone size; the DNA was used to work out D and trimming. The sample has some 94,000 clones, approximately 87% seen once; the top ten hold approximately 15%. This sequence was found in a human donor in a cohort sampled during active COVID-19. The J gene is TRBJ2-1, the V gene TRBV10-1, with 9 bases matching TRBD2. Material for sequencing was peripheral blood. CDR3 DNA: TGCGCCAGCAGTGACCCCAGGGTAGCGGGAGTAAATGAGCAGTTCTTC. Residues: CASSDPRVAGVNEQFF.